This entry describes one TCR beta chain. It lacks a known antigen. Per-base qualities were not stored, and no clone one base away is much larger. TCRbeta CDR3 regions were amplified from genomic DNA using the immunoSEQ Assay, a bias-controlled multiplex PCR. The published analysis was carried out like this. The number of nucleated cells in each sample was estimated from the amplification of reference gene primers within the assay. To quantify the absolute abundance of each unique TCRbeta CDR3 rearrangement, sequence reads were collapsed and filtered. For each sample, productive Simpson clonality was calculated as the square root of Simpson's diversity index over productive rearrangements. TCRdb mirrors the immuneACCESS table, restricted to in-frame sequences. Some clones are absent from its copies; in checked studies, under half trace to an unresolved V gene, and the reason for the others is unknown. That table gives V, J and clone size, and the DNA gave D and trimming. The sample table holds roughly 100,000 clones, of which around 85% were seen once. The ten biggest clones cover 1.5% to 2% of the sample.

From the cysteine through the phenylalanine, the CDR3 covers 18 amino acids. The sequence is cut down to CDR3 DNA, 54 bases in frame from base 1. CDR1 and CDR2 are drawn from the germline V gene: MNHEY, SVGEGT. The V end loses 0 bases and the J end loses 0 bases, and a stretch of 15 bases separates them. This entry belongs to a study of blood T cell repertoires in COVID-19 (dated by TCRdb to the early 2020s). Study-level background: The collaborator samples originated in the United States, Italy and Spain and spanned the acute and convalescent phases of COVID-19. The sample metadata nearly always contained a de-identified subject ID, COVID-19 status, age in years and sex. HLA class I and class II types, where available, came from metadata supplied by the sample provider rather than from assay-based typing. The repertoires were released in a freely available public database intended as a resource for research on the immune response to SARS-CoV-2. The material from the prospective study consisted of cDNA or gDNA derived from T cells, B-cell-depleted T cells, or PBMCs. Samples came from the ongoing ImmuneRACE study (first 160 participants) plus 1,254 subjects from 6 global collaborators. The dataset comprised deeply sampled blood TCRbeta repertoires from subjects exposed to, actively infected with, or recovered from COVID-19.

The collaborating institutions used their own protocols to collect whole blood in K2EDTA tubes. For TCRbeta analysis, collaborators shipped samples in one of three forms: frozen whole blood, isolated PBMCs, or DNA extracted from either of those sample types. Beyond this particular receptor, the publication reports: The quantity of clinical and demographic metadata differed by source and by participant and was supplied without curation.

This receptor was identified in a woman aged 65 to 85 with active or convalescent COVID-19. The chain is encoded by TRBV6-2 or TRBV6-3 joined to TRBJ1-5; the D gene is perhaps TRBD1, from 5 matching bases. Sample: peripheral blood. In nucleotides, the sequence is TGTGCCAGCAGTTACTCGAGAGACAGCACTATTAGCAATCAGCCCCAGCATTTT. Protein translation: CASSYSRDSTISNQPQHF.